The following is a T cell receptor beta chain sequence with its context. Sequencing used immunoSEQ multiplex PCR; TCRdb keeps in-frame clones, though not all of them. The sample holds 300,000 to 400,000 clones, roughly 91% seen once. The CDR3 is 16 amino acids. V was shortened by 4 bases and J by 0 bases, with 12 bases between the two germline ends. Germline V gives CDR1 KGHSH, CDR2 LQKENI. These data come from a study of blood T cell repertoires in COVID-19. Study-level information: Material from acute and convalescent COVID-19 was sourced from the United States, Italy and Spain.

This clonotype originated in a man over 45 with active or convalescent COVID-19. V gene TRBV18 combines with J gene TRBJ1-4, with D tentatively TRBD1 (6 bases). Sequenced material: peripheral blood. Here the CDR3 DNA reads TGTGCCAGCTCACTCGAGCAGGGGACAACTAATGAAAAACTGTTTTTT. Protein sequence: CASSLEQGTTNEKLFF.